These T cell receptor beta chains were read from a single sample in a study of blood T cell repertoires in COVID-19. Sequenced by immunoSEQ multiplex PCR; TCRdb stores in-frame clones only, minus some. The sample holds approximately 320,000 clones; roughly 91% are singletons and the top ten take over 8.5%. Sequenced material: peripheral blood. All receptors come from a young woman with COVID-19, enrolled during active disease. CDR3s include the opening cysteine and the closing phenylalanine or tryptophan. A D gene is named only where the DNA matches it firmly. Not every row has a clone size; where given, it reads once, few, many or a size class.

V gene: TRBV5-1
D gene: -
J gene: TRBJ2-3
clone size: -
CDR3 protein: CASSFPDSASTDTQYF
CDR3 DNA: TGCGCCAGCAGCTTCCCGGACAGTGCTAGCACAGATACGCAGTATTTT

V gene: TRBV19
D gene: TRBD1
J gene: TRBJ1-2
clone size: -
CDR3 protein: CASTPTGTYGYTF
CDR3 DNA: TGTGCCAGTACTCCGACAGGGACCTATGGCTACACCTTC

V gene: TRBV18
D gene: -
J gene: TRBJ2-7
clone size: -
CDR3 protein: CASSPNANYEQYF
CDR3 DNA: TGTGCCAGCTCACCAAACGCGAACTACGAGCAGTACTTC

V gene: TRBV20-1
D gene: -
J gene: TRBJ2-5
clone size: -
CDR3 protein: CSAGGGETQYF
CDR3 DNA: TGCAGTGCTGGCGGTGGGGAGACCCAGTACTTC

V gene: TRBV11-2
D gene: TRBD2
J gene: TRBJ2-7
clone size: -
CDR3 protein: CASSSQPGLSSYEQYF
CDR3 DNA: TGTGCCAGCAGCTCCCAACCGGGACTATCTTCCTACGAGCAGTACTTC

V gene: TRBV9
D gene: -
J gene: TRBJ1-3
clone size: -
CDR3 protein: CASSGSSGNTIYF
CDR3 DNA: TGTGCCAGCAGCGGGAGCTCTGGAAACACCATATATTTT

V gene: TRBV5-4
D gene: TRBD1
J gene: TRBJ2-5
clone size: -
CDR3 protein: CASSNTQGARETQYF
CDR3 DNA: TGTGCCAGCAGCAACACACAGGGGGCAAGGGAGACCCAGTACTTC

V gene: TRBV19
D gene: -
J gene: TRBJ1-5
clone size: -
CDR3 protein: CASTPGVWGGYSNQPQHF
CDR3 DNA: TGTGCCAGTACCCCCGGGGTGTGGGGGGGGTATAGCAATCAGCCCCAGCATTTT

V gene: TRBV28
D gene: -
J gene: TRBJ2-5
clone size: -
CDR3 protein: CASSFVRRMGETQYF
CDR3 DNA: TGTGCCAGCAGTTTCGTTCGGAGAATGGGAGAGACCCAGTACTTC

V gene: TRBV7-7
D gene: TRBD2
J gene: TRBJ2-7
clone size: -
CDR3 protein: CASSSGLSYEQYF
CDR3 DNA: TGTGCCAGCAGCTCGGGACTATCCTACGAGCAGTACTTC

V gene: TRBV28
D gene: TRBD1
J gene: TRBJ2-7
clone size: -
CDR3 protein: CASSFSDRGGEQYF
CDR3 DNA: TGTGCCAGCAGTTTCTCCGACAGGGGTGGCGAGCAGTACTTC

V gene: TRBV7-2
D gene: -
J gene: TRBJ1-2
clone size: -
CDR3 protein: CASSLSGSGLGYGYTF
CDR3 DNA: TGTGCCAGCAGCTTATCCGGGTCGGGTCTTGGCTATGGCTACACCTTC

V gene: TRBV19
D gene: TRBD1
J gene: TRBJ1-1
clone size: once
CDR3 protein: CASHRDRGRGGEAFF
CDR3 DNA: TGTGCCAGTCATAGGGACAGGGGCCGTGGGGGTGAAGCTTTCTTT

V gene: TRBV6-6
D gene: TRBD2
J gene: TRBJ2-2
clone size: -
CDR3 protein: CASSYSRGEAGELFF
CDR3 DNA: TGTGCCAGCAGTTACTCGCGGGGGGAGGCCGGGGAGCTGTTTTTT

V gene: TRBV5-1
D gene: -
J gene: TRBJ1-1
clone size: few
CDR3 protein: CASSLDPRNTEAFF
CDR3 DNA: TGCGCCAGCAGCTTGGATCCGCGGAACACTGAAGCTTTCTTT

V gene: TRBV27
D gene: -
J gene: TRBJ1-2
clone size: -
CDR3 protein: CASSTPRINYGYTF
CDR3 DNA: TGTGCCAGCAGTACCCCCAGGATTAACTATGGCTACACCTTC

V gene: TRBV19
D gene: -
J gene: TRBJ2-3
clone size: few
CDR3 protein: CASSTIDTDTQYF
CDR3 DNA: TGTGCCAGTAGTACCATAGACACAGATACGCAGTATTTT

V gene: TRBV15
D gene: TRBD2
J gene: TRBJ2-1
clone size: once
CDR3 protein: CATSRERDSGGYNEQFF
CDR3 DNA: TGTGCCACCAGCAGAGAAAGGGATAGCGGGGGCTACAATGAGCAGTTCTTC

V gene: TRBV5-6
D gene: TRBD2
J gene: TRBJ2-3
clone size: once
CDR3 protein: CASSFGGGDTQYF
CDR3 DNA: TGTGCCAGCAGCTTTGGGGGAGGGGATACGCAGTATTTT

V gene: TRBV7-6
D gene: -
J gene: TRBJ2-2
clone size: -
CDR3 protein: CASSPPAYRAGELFF
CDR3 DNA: TGTGCCAGCAGCCCGCCGGCCTACAGGGCCGGGGAGCTGTTTTTT

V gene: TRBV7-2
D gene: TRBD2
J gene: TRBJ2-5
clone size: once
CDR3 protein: CASRTSPGGTPETQYF
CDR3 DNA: TGTGCCAGCAGGACCAGCCCGGGGGGGACACCGGAGACCCAGTACTTC

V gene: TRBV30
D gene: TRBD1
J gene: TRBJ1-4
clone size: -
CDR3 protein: CAWSGGNAGGLDEKLFF
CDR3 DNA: TGTGCCTGGAGTGGGGGTAATGCAGGGGGCTTGGATGAAAAACTGTTTTTT

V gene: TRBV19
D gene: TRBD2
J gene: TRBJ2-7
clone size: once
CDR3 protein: CASSIELTSREGEQYF
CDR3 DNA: TGTGCCAGTAGTATAGAGCTCACTAGCCGGGAGGGCGAGCAGTACTTC

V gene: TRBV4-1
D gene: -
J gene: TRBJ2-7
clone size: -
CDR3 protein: CASSQVFWLAHEQYF
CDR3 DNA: TGCGCCAGCAGCCAAGTGTTCTGGCTAGCCCACGAGCAGTACTTC

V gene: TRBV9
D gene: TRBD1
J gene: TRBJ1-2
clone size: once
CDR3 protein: CASSVVGTGLEEYGYTF
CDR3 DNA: TGTGCCAGCAGCGTAGTAGGGACAGGGCTGGAGGAGTATGGCTACACCTTC

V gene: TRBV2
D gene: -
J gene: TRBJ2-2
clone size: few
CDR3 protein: CASSEAHAWTGELFF
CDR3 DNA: TGTGCCAGCAGTGAAGCGCACGCGTGGACCGGGGAGCTGTTTTTT

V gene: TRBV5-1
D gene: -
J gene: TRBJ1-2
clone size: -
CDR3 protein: CASSLEEARAGRGYTF
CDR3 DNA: TGCGCCAGCAGCTTGGAAGAGGCCAGGGCAGGACGGGGCTACACCTTC

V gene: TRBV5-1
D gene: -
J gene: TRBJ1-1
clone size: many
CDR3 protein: CASSLAGQAEAFF
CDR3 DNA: TGCGCCAGCAGCTTGGCTGGCCAGGCAGAAGCTTTCTTT

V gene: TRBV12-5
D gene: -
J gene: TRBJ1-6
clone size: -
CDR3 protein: CASGLVGRTNSPLHF
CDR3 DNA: TGTGCTAGTGGTTTGGTGGGCAGAACTAATTCACCCCTCCACTTT

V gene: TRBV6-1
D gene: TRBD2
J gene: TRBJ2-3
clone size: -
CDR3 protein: CASSARLAERTDTQYF
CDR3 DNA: TGTGCCAGCAGTGCCCGACTAGCGGAACGCACAGATACGCAGTATTTT

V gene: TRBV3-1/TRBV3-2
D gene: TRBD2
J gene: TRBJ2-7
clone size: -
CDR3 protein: CASSQERGGPPYEQYF
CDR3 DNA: TGTGCCAGCAGCCAGGAACGGGGGGGTCCCCCCTACGAGCAGTACTTC

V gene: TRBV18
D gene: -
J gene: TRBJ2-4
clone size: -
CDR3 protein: CASSRTARGGKNIQYF
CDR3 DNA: TGTGCCAGCTCGCGCACGGCTAGGGGCGGCAAAAACATTCAGTACTTC

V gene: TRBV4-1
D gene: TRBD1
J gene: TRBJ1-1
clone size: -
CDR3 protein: CASSRAGGNTEAFF
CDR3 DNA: TGCGCCAGCAGCCGTGCAGGGGGGAACACTGAAGCTTTCTTT

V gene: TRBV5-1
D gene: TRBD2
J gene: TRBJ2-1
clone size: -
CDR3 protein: CASSSAIAGGGNEQFF
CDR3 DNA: TGCGCCAGCAGCTCGGCAATAGCGGGGGGTGGGAATGAGCAGTTCTTC

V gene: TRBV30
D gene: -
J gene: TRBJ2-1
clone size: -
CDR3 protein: CAWTSRDEQFF
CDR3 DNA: TGTGCCTGGACTAGCAGAGATGAGCAGTTCTTC

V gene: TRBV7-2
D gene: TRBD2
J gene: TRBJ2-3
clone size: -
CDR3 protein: CASSFLPSGGTTDTQYF
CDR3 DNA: TGTGCCAGCAGCTTTCTCCCTAGCGGGGGGACCACAGATACGCAGTATTTT

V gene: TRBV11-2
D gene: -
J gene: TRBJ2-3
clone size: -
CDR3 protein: CASSFLDTSTDTQYF
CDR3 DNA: TGTGCCAGCAGCTTTTTAGACACTAGCACAGATACGCAGTATTTT

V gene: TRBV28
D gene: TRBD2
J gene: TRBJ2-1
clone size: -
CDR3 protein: CASIGTRSFNEQFF
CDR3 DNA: TGTGCCAGCATCGGGACTAGGTCTTTCAATGAGCAGTTCTTC

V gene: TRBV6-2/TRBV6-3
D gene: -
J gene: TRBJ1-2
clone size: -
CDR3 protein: CASSYISGNYGYTF
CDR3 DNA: TGTGCCAGCAGTTATATTTCAGGGAACTATGGCTACACCTTC

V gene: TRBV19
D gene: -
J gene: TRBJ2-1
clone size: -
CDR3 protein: CASSMGRGSAYNEQFF
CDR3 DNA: TGTGCCAGTAGTATGGGCAGGGGTTCGGCCTACAATGAGCAGTTCTTC

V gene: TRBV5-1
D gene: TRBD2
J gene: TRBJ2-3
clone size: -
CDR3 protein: CASSLEGPRYAGGSTDTQYF
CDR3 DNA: TGCGCCAGCAGCTTGGAGGGGCCTAGGTACGCGGGGGGCAGCACAGATACGCAGTATTTT

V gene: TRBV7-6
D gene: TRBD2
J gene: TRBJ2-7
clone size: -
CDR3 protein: CASSLGLAESYEQYF
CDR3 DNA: TGTGCCAGCAGCTTAGGTCTAGCGGAGTCCTACGAGCAGTACTTC

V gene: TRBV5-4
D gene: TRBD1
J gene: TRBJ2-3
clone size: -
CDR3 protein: CASSYRGDTQYF
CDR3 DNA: TGTGCCAGCAGCTACAGGGGAGATACGCAGTATTTT

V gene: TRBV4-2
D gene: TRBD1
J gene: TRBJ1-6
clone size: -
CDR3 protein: CASTQDQGTGWPPLHF
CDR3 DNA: TGTGCCAGCACCCAAGACCAGGGGACAGGGTGGCCACCCCTCCACTTT

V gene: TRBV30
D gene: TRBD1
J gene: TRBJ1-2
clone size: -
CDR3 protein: CAWGPRGQLYGYTF
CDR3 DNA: TGTGCCTGGGGCCCCAGGGGACAGCTCTATGGCTACACCTTC

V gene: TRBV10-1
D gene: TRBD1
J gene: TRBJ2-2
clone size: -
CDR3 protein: CASSREPGQGFTGELFF
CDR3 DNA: TGCGCCAGCAGCAGAGAACCGGGACAGGGGTTCACCGGGGAGCTGTTTTTT

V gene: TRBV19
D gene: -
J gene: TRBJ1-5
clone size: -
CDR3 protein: CASSIWAGVVKHPNQPQHF
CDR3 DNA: TGTGCCAGTAGTATATGGGCAGGGGTGGTCAAACACCCCAATCAGCCCCAGCATTTT

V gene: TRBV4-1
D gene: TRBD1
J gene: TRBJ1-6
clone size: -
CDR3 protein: CASSHSFGGQGNSPLHF
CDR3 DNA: TGCGCCAGCAGCCACTCCTTTGGAGGACAGGGTAATTCACCCCTCCACTTT

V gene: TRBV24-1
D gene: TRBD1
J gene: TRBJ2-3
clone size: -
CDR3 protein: CATSEWGQGYTDTQYF
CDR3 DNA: TGTGCCACCAGTGAGTGGGGACAGGGGTACACAGATACGCAGTATTTT

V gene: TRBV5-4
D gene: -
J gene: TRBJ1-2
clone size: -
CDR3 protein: CASSPGDYGYTF
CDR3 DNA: TGTGCCAGCAGCCCAGGGGACTATGGCTACACCTTC

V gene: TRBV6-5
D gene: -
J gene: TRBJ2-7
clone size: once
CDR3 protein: CASSLDSGTYEQYF
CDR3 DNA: TGTGCCAGCAGTTTGGACAGTGGAACCTACGAGCAGTACTTC

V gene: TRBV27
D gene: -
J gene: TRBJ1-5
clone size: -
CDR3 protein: CASSSYNQPQHF
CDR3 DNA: TGTGCCAGCAGTTCGTATAATCAGCCCCAGCATTTT